This T cell receptor (beta chain) was identified in a study of T cells in Graves' hyperthyroidism and ophthalmopathy. The germline CDR1 and CDR2 sequences are MNHEY and SVGAGI. With 0 bases removed from V and 1 base from J, the gap between germline ends came to 7 bases. This CDR3 contains 15 residues. Whole-study results and caveats: Most thyroid clonotypes expanded above 0.001 appeared in blood too.

Investigators excluded patients with uncontrolled infection, other autoimmune disease, pregnancy or lactation. Source material for PBMCs was less than 12 ml fresh peripheral blood. The source material, RNA transcripts, was used to amplify TCR beta CDR3 regions. Carried out on the TCR CDR3, a first-round RT-PCR used the HTBI primer set. Each CDR3 protein is one row after TCRdb ran MiXCR on the multiplex PCR reads. The data hold about 620,000 distinct CDR3 sequences, with around 16% observed a single time. As to this clonotype: As yet, its antigen is unknown.

The sample consisted of blood. The chain recombines TRBV6-5 with TRBJ1-5; possibly TRBD1 for D (5 bases). This receptor was taken from a woman aged 25 to 39 with Graves' hyperthyroidism. The CDR3 DNA reads TGTGCCAGCAGTTACTCGAGGGACAGCAATCAGCCCCAGCATTTT. This gives the protein CASSYSRDSNQPQHF.